The 8 T cell receptor beta chains given below trace back to one sample, sequenced in a study of cytomegalovirus exposure and HLA in healthy donors (TCRdb year 2017). Libraries were prepared through the immunoSEQ multiplex PCR assay. A mixture of 60 forward primers for TCR Vbeta segments and 13 reverse primers for TCR Jbeta segments was used in the multiplex PCR. TCRdb took this table from immuneACCESS and kept in-frame rearrangements with V and J called. Such tables lack part of the clones; where checked against another copy, unresolved V genes explain under half of the gap, and the rest is unexplained. The sample yields 75,000 to 90,000 clones; around 77% were counted once. In total, the top ten clones hold roughly 22% of the sample. The material sequenced was PBMCs. These receptors all come from a woman in her thirties or forties in good health and CMV-seropositive.

This clone came up a few times. The chain combines TRBV30 with TRBJ2-5; a weak D match, TRBD1 (6 bases). The CDR3 sequence is 12 residues long. V lost 3 bases, J lost 4 bases, and 9 bases lay in between. Germline-derived CDR1 and CDR2 are GTSNPN and SVGIG (reference sequence). CDR3 nucleotides: TGTGCCTGGAGCGGACAGAGAGAGACCCAGTACTTC. Its translation: CAWSGQRETQYF.

The rearrangement joins TRBV6-5 to TRBJ2-6; the D gene is possibly TRBD2 (5 bases). Germline CDR1 MNHEY, CDR2 SVGAGI. Trimming stripped 6 bases from V and 8 bases from J, with 11 bases between. This CDR3 has 13 residues. The CDR3 is CASSGERTNVLTF. CDR3 bases: TGTGCCAGCAGCGGGGAGCGAACCAACGTCCTGACTTTC.

This clone was counted a single time. The chain carries TRBV28 and TRBJ1-2; 9 nucleotides agree with TRBD1. Germline values: CDR1 MDHEN, CDR2 SYDVKM. V lost 4 bases to trimming and J lost 3 bases; unmatched junction nucleotides: 6. The CDR3 has 15 amino acids. The CDR3 region is CASSSQGAYYYGYTF. The CDR3 coding sequence is TGTGCCAGCAGTTCACAGGGGGCTTATTACTATGGCTACACCTTC.

This clone was detected only a few times. The chain combines TRBV9 with TRBJ1-1, with TRBD1 matching 12 bases. The CDR3 has 14 amino acids. The trim removed 0 bases at V and 8 bases at J, leaving 2 bases unmatched. Germline V gives CDR1 SGDLS, CDR2 YYNGEE. The CDR3 loop reads CASSVVGTGGEAFF. Written as DNA, the CDR3 is TGTGCCAGCAGCGTAGTAGGGACAGGGGGCGAAGCTTTCTTT.

J is TRBJ1-4 and V is TRBV6-1; D is unclear. The ends were cut back, 8 bases at V and 8 bases at J, with 6 bases in the middle. CDR1 is MNHNS, CDR2 SASEGT, per germline. The CDR3 is made up of 10 amino acids. This CDR3 is CASGGEKLFF. Here the CDR3 DNA reads TGTGCCAGCGGAGGGGAAAAACTGTTTTTT.

The CDR3 DNA follows: TGTGCCAGCAGAGACCAGGGGGGTAACACTGAAGCTTTCTTT. The encoded protein is CASRDQGGNTEAFF. The J gene is TRBJ1-1, the V gene TRBV7-3; 7 bases fit TRBD1. Trimming took 6 bases from V and 2 from J; bases not matched to a gene: 6. The CDR3 covers 14 residues. The V gene's germline CDR1 is SGHTA and CDR2 FQGTGA.

The chain uses TRBV7-9 and TRBJ1-1; D gene uncertain. V gave up 5 bases and J gave up 5 bases, with 15 bases separating them. Germline V gene lookup returns CDR1 SEHNR and CDR2 FQNEAQ (reference sequence). The CDR3 has 14 amino acids. DNA of the CDR3: TGTGCCAGCAGCCGGGGAGAGGGTAGGACTGAAGCTTTCTTT. It codes for CASSRGEGRTEAFF. Full variable domain (missing parts from reference TRBV7-9 and TRBJ1-1): DTGVSQNPRHKITKRGQNVTFRCDPISEHNRLYWYRQTLGQGPEFLTYFQNEAQLEKSRLLSDRFSAERPKGSFSTLEIQRTEQGDSAMYLCASSRGEGRTEAFFGQGTRLTVV.

The genes are TRBV5-4 and TRBJ1-3; D gene unclear. Germline V gene sequence: CDR1 SGHNT, CDR2 YYREEE (reference sequence). CDR3 length: 14 amino acids. The V end lost 2 bases, the J end lost 1 base, and 7 bases lay between the germline ends. CDR3 protein: CASSFPGSGNTIYF. The CDR3 nucleotides are TGTGCCAGCAGCTTCCCAGGTTCTGGAAACACCATATATTTT. Using reference TRBV5-4 and TRBJ1-3 for the parts outside the CDR3, the full variable domain is ETGVTQSPTHLIKTRGQQVTLRCSSQSGHNTVSWYQQALGQGPQFIFQYYREEENGRGNFPPRFSGLQFPNYSSELNVNALELDDSALYLCASSFPGSGNTIYFGEGSWLTVV.